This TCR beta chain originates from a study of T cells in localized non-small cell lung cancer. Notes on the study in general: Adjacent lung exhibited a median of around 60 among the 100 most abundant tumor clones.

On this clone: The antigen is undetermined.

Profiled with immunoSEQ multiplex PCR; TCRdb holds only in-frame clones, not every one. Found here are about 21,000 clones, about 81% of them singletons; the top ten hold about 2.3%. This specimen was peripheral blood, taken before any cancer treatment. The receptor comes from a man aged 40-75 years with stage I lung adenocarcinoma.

The CDR3 DNA sequence: TGCAGCGCCAGCATGATGGGCAGGGGATCGTACGATACGCAGTATTTT. As protein: CSASMMGRGSYDTQYF. This chain joins TRBV29-1 and TRBJ2-3; TRBD1 is a possible D gene (6 bases). This CDR3 spans 16 amino acids. The ends were cut back, 7 bases at V and 6 bases at J, with 26 bases in the middle. Germline V CDR1 and CDR2: SQVTM, ANQGSEA.